This TCR beta chain is from a study of response to subunit inactivated influenza vaccine. Study-wide results and limits: Researchers suggested that each seasonal influenza vaccination recruits few new T cells.

Each CDR3 protein gets one entry after TCRdb re-called the RT-PCR reads with MiXCR. This table holds 500,000 to 600,000 distinct CDR3 sequences, approximately 16% found once. J lost 8 bases, V lost 1 base, and 4 bases had no gene match. Germline V gives CDR1 DFQATT, CDR2 SNEGSKA (reference sequence). The CDR3 has 14 residues. Notes on this clonotype: Its specificity is unknown.

This rearrangement joins TRBV20-1 to TRBJ2-1, with 11 positions matching TRBD2. The sample here was CD4+ T cells sorted from PBMCs, taken 23 to 25 months after vaccination. The receptor was isolated from a man aged 50-75 years who received an inactivated influenza vaccine. This CDR3 is CSARASGRSDEQFF. DNA for the CDR3: TGCAGTGCTAGAGCTAGCGGGAGGTCCGATGAGCAGTTCTTC.